The 3 T cell receptor beta chains presented below share a single source sample, sequenced in a study of CD8+ T cells in alopecia areata (dated by TCRdb to the late 2010s). Library preparation was by the immunoSEQ multiplex PCR assay. RNA was extracted from all samples and reverse transcribed into cDNA as template for TCR sequencing. TCRdb holds this immuneACCESS table with in-frame rearrangements only. Some clones are missing; in checked studies, unresolved V genes explain under half, and the rest has no known cause. Within this sample are about 170,000 clones, with approximately 70% of them counted one time only. The ten biggest clones cover about an eighth of the sample. The sample's time point label is to be understood as: baseline before oral tofacitinib. Here the sequenced sample was CD8+ T cells sorted from blood, taken at week 0. Receptors originate from a human donor with alopecia areata.

This clone came up a few times. This CDR3 is CSVELAGASSYNEQFF. The CDR3 DNA reads as TGCAGCGTTGAACTAGCGGGGGCGAGCTCCTACAATGAGCAGTTCTTC. V is TRBV29-1 and J is TRBJ2-1; 10 bases are shared with TRBD2. This CDR3 spans 16 amino acids. CDR1 and CDR2 from the germline V gene are SQVTM and ANQGSEA. J lost 0 bases, V lost 2 bases, and 4 bases had no gene match.

This clone came up a few times. Since a much larger clone is just one base distant, this may be a read error. The rearrangement joins TRBV5-6 to TRBJ2-3; the D is unclear. V was clipped by 1 base and J by 2 bases, with 2 bases between them. CDR1 SGHDT and CDR2 YYEEEE come from the germline V gene. This CDR3 region has 12 residues. CDR3 loop: CASSLSTDTQYF. In DNA, the CDR3 is TGTGCCAGCAGCTTGTCCACAGATACGCAGTATTTT.

This clone was recorded once. The chain joins TRBV9 to TRBJ2-2; 11 bases agree with TRBD1. Germline-derived CDR1 and CDR2 are SGDLS and YYNGEE. The CDR3 contains 18 residues. The trim removed 4 bases at V and 4 bases at J, leaving 12 bases unmatched. The CDR3 is CASSITPSDRGRTGELFF. CDR3 nucleotides: TGTGCCAGCAGCATCACCCCCTCGGACAGGGGGCGCACCGGGGAGCTGTTTTTT.